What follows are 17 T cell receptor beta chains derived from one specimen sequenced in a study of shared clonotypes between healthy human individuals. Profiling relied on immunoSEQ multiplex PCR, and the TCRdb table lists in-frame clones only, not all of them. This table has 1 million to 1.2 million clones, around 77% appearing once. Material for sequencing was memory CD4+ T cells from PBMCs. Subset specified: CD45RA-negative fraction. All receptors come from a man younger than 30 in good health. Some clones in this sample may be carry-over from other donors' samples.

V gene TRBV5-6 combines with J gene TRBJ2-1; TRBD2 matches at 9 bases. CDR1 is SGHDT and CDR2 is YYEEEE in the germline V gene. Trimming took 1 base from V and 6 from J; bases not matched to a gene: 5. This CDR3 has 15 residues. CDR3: CASSLRASGVNEQFF. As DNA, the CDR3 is TGTGCCAGCAGCTTGAGGGCTAGCGGGGTCAATGAGCAGTTCTTC.

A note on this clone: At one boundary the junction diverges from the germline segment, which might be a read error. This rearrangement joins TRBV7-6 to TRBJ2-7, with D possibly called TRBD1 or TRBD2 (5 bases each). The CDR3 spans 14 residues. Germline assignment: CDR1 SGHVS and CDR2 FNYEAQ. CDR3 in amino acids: CAGSLGTEDYEQYF. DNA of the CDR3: TGTGCCGGCAGCTTAGGGACGGAAGACTACGAGCAGTACTTC.

Here the CDR3 DNA reads TGCGCCAGCAGCTCCGGGACTAGTCTAAGCAATGAGCAGTTCTTC. The encoded protein is CASSSGTSLSNEQFF. V is TRBV5-1 and J is TRBJ2-1; 8 bases map to TRBD2. The V gene end was trimmed by 3 bases and the J gene end by 6 bases; junction bases not matched to a gene: 8. Germline-derived CDR1 and CDR2 are SGHRS and YFSETQ. There are 15 residues in the CDR3.

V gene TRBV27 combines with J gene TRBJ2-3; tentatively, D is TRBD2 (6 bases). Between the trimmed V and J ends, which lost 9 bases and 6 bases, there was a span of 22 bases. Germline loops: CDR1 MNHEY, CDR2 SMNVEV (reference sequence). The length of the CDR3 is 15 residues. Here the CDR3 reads CASHIRRGPRDTQYF. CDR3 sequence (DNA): TGTGCCAGTCACATCCGGAGGGGCCCGAGGGATACGCAGTATTTT.

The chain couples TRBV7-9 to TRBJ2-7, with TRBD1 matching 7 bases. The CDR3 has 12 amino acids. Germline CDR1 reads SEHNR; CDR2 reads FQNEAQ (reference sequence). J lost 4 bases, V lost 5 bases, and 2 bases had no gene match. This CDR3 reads CASSVQGYEQYF. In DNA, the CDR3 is TGTGCCAGCAGCGTACAGGGGTACGAGCAGTACTTC.

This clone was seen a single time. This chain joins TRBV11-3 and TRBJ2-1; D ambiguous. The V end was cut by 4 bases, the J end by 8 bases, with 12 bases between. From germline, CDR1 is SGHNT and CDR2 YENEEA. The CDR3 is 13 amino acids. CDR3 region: CASSYGREDEQFF. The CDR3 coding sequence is TGTGCCAGCAGCTACGGTCGTGAGGATGAGCAGTTCTTC. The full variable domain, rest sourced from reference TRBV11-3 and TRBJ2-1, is EAGVVQSPRYKIIEKKQPVAFWCNPISGHNTLYWYLQNLGQGPELLIRYENEEAVDDSQLPKDRFSAERLKGVDSTLKIQPAELGDSAVYLCASSYGREDEQFFGPGTRLTVL.

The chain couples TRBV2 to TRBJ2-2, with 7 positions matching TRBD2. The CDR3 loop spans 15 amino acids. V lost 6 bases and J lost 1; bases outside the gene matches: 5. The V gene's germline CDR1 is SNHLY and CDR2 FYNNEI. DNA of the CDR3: TGTGCCAGCAGAGAGACTAGCCGGAACACCGGGGAGCTGTTTTTT. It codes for CASRETSRNTGELFF.

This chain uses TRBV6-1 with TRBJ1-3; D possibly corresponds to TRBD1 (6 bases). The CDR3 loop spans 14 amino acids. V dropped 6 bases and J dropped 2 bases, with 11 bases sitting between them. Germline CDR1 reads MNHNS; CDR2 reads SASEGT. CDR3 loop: CASRGDTAGNTIYF. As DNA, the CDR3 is TGTGCCAGCAGGGGGGACACAGCTGGAAACACCATATATTTT.

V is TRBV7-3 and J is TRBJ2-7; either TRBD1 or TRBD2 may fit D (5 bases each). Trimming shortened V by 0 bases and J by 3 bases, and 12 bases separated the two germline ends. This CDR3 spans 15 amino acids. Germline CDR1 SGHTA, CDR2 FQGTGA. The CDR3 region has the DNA TGTGCCAGCAGCTTAACGGGGGTATTCGACTACGAGCAGTACTTC. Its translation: CASSLTGVFDYEQYF.

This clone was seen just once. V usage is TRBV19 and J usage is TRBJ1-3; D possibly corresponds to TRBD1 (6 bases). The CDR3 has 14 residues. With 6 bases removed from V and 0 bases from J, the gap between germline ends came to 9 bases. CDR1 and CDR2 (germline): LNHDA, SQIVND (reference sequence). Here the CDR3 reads CASSQTGSGNTIYF. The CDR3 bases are TGTGCCAGTAGCCAGACAGGCTCTGGAAACACCATATATTTT.

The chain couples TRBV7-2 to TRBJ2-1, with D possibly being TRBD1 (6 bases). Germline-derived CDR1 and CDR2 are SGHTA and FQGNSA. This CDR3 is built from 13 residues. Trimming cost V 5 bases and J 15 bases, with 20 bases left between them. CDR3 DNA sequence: TGTGCCAGCAGCCCTGTCCCCACAGGGCTACTGTTCTTC. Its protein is CASSPVPTGLLFF. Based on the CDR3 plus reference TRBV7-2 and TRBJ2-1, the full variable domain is GAGVSQSPSNKVTEKGKDVELRCDPISGHTALYWYRQSLGQGLEFLIYFQGNSAPDKSGLPSDRFSAERTGGSVSTLTIQRTQQEDSAVYLCASSPVPTGLLFFGPGTRLTVL.

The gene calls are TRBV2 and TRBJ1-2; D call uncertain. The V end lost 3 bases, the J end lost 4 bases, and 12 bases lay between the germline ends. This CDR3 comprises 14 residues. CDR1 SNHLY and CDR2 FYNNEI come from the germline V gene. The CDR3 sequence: CASSDLDGVYGYTF. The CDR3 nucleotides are TGTGCCAGCAGTGATCTGGACGGAGTCTATGGCTACACCTTC. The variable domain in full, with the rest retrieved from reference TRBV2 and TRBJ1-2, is EPEVTQTPSHQVTQMGQEVILRCVPISNHLYFYWYRQILGQKVEFLVSFYNNEISEKSEIFDDQFSVERPDGSNFTLKIRSTKLEDSAMYFCASSDLDGVYGYTFGSGTRLTVV.

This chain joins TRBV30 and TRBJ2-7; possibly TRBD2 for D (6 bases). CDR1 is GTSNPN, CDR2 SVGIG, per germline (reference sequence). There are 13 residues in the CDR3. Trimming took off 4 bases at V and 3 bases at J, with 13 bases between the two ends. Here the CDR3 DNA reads TGTGCCTGGAATAGCGGACCAGTCTACGAGCAGTACTTC. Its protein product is CAWNSGPVYEQYF.

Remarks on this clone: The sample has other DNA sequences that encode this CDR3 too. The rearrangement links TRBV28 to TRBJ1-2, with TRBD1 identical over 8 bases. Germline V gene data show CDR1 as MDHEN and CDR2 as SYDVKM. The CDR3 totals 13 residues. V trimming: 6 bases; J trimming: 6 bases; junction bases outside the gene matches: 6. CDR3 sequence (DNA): TGTGCCAGCAGCCTAGGGACAGGAGATGGCTACACCTTC. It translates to CASSLGTGDGYTF.

The CDR3, as DNA: TGTGCCAGCAGCCCTTATTCCCCGGGGGAGACCGGGGAGCTGTTTTTT. Its translation: CASSPYSPGETGELFF. The chain employs TRBV7-3 and TRBJ2-2, with D perhaps TRBD2 (6 bases). Per the germline V gene, CDR1 is SGHTA and CDR2 is FQGTGA. V was clipped by 5 bases and J by 5 bases, with 18 bases between them. The CDR3 totals 16 residues.

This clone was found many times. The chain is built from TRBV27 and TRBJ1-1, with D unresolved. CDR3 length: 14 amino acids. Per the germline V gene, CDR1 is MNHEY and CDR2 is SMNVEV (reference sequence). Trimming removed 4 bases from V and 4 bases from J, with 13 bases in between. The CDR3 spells CASSSTRVGTEAFF. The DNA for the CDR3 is TGTGCCAGCAGTTCCACAAGGGTCGGCACTGAAGCTTTCTTT.

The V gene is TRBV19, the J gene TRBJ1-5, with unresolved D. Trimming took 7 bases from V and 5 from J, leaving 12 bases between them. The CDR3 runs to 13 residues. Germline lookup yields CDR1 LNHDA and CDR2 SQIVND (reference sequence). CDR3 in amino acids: CASTGWGDQPQHF. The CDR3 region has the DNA TGTGCCAGTACTGGGTGGGGTGATCAGCCCCAGCATTTT.